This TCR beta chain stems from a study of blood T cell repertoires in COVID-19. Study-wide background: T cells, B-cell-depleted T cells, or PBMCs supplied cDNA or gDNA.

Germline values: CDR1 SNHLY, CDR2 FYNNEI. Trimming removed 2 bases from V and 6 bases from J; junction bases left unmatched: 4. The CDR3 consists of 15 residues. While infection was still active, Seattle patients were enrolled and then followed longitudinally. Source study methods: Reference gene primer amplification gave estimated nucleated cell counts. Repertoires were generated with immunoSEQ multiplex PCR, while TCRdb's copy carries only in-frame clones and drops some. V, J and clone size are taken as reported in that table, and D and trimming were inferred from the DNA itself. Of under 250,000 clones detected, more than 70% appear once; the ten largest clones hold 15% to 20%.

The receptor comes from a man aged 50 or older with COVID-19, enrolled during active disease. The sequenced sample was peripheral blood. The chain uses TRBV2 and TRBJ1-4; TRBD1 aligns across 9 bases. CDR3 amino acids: CASSELGQGYEKLFF. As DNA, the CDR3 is TGTGCCAGCAGTGAATTGGGACAGGGTTATGAAAAACTGTTTTTT.